Listed below are T cell receptor beta chains from one sample, sequenced in a study of shared clonotypes between healthy human individuals. Produced via immunoSEQ multiplex PCR; TCRdb's table is partial and in-frame only. The sample has about 2 million clones, around 96% seen once. The sequencing sample was made of naive CD8+ T cells sorted from blood. The receptors stem from a man aged 18 to 30 in good health. The CDR3 runs from the conserved cysteine through the conserved F or W. Fields, in order: J gene, clone size, V gene, D gene, CDR3 protein, CDR3 DNA. The D gene is left open where the match is weak. Size is stated for part of the rows, as once, few or many counts, or as a class when the clone is expanded.

>TRBJ2-3|once|TRBV30|.
CAWGRDSTDTQYF
TGTGCCTGGGGACGGGATTCAACAGATACGCAGTATTTT
>TRBJ2-7|.|TRBV7-9|TRBD1
CASSPGQGNEQYF
TGTGCCAGCAGTCCGGGACAGGGAAACGAGCAGTACTTC
>TRBJ2-5|.|TRBV9|TRBD1
CASSVGQVIDQETQYF
TGTGCCAGCAGCGTGGGACAGGTAATAGACCAAGAGACCCAGTACTTC
>TRBJ1-2|.|TRBV4-1|.
CASSQEWTVSYGYTF
TGCGCCAGCAGCCAAGAATGGACAGTTAGCTATGGCTACACCTTC
>TRBJ2-1|once|TRBV7-9|TRBD2
CASSLASGNYNEQFF
TGTGCCAGCAGCTTGGCTAGCGGGAACTACAATGAGCAGTTCTTC
>TRBJ1-3|.|TRBV6-5|.
CASSQGDTIYF
TGTGCCAGCAGCCAGGGAGACACCATATATTTT
>TRBJ2-3|.|TRBV11-2|TRBD2
CASTFGASGGYTQYF
TGTGCCAGCACCTTCGGGGCTAGCGGGGGTTATACGCAGTATTTT
>TRBJ2-7|.|TRBV7-9|.
CASSLASDEQYF
TGTGCCAGCAGCTTAGCGAGCGACGAGCAGTACTTC
>TRBJ2-7|once|TRBV5-1|.
CASRGGPEQYF
TGCGCCAGCAGAGGAGGTCCCGAGCAGTACTTC
>TRBJ2-3|once|TRBV2|TRBD1
CASSAIGGDGTDTQYF
TGTGCCAGCAGTGCAATAGGGGGCGACGGCACAGATACGCAGTATTTT
>TRBJ1-5|.|TRBV19|.
CASSHRQLYQPQHF
TGTGCCAGTAGTCACCGACAGCTTTATCAGCCCCAGCATTTT
>TRBJ1-1|.|TRBV6-1|.
CASNDFMNTEAFF
TGTGCCAGCAATGACTTCATGAACACTGAAGCTTTCTTT
>TRBJ2-1|.|TRBV10-3|.
CAISESDREQFF
TGTGCCATCAGTGAGTCAGACAGGGAGCAGTTCTTC
>TRBJ2-1|.|TRBV9|.
CASSGQSYNEQFF
TGTGCCAGCAGCGGACAGTCCTACAATGAGCAGTTCTTC
>TRBJ2-3|.|TRBV28|.
CASSFRADHTQYF
TGTGCCAGCAGTTTTAGGGCGGACCATACGCAGTATTTT
>TRBJ2-3|.|TRBV10-1|.
CASSESVPPGTDTQYF
TGCGCCAGCAGTGAGTCCGTCCCCCCGGGGACAGATACGCAGTATTTT
>TRBJ2-7|.|TRBV9|TRBD1
CASSVGTDLHEQYF
TGTGCCAGCAGCGTGGGGACAGATTTACACGAGCAGTACTTC
>TRBJ2-5|.|TRBV7-9|TRBD1
CASSLVWDRGQETQYF
TGTGCCAGCAGCTTAGTCTGGGACAGGGGGCAAGAGACCCAGTACTTC
>TRBJ1-4|many|TRBV30|TRBD1
CAWGPTGGSKHYEKLFF
TGTGCCTGGGGGCCTACAGGGGGGAGTAAACATTATGAAAAACTGTTTTTT
>TRBJ2-1|few|TRBV7-9|.
CASSLVYNEQFF
TGTGCCAGCAGCTTAGTTTACAATGAGCAGTTCTTC
>TRBJ2-5|.|TRBV10-2|.
CASRGDSTQETQYF
TGCGCCAGCAGAGGGGACTCCACCCAAGAGACCCAGTACTTC
>TRBJ2-3|.|TRBV7-7|.
CASSFNFLDTQYF
TGTGCTAGCAGCTTCAACTTCCTAGATACGCAGTATTTT
>TRBJ1-3|.|TRBV30|.
CACQDRSSGNTIYF
TGTGCCTGCCAAGACAGGAGCTCTGGAAACACCATATATTTT
>TRBJ1-4|once|TRBV7-9|.
CASSLGQEEKLFF
TGTGCCAGCAGCTTAGGACAGGAGGAAAAACTGTTTTTT